The 5 T cell receptor beta chains reported below all come from one sample, sequenced in a study of T cell repertoires in cytomegalovirus infection. Each CDR3 protein is one row after TCRdb ran MiXCR on the reads. Of 750,000 to 950,000 distinct CDR3 sequences detected, almost 30% appear once; the ten largest clones hold around 13%. Antigens for these TCRs are unknown. Material: cultured CD8+ T cells from PBMCs, obtained from culture after CMV antigen stimulation. The receptors here all came from a human donor in good health (CMV status not recorded). Some clones in this sample may be carry-over from other donors' samples.

V is TRBV7-9 and J is TRBJ2-1; the match to TRBD2 covers 14 bases. This CDR3 has 15 amino acids. Trimming took 4 bases from V and 6 from J; bases not matched to a gene: 2. Germline CDR1 is SEHNR and CDR2 is FQNEAQ (reference sequence). The CDR3 here is CASSSTSGGVNEQFF. Here the CDR3 DNA reads TGTGCCAGCAGCTCGACTAGCGGGGGGGTCAATGAGCAGTTCTTC.

The V gene is TRBV28, the J gene TRBJ2-7; TRBD1 matches at 9 bases. V shed 7 bases and J 6 bases; nucleotides not matched to a gene: 10. The CDR3 totals 14 residues. In germline, CDR1 is MDHEN, CDR2 SYDVKM. CDR3 region: CASTSGTGQREQYV. Here the CDR3 DNA reads TGTGCCAGCACCTCCGGGACAGGGCAACGCGAGCAGTACGTC.

The chain recombines TRBV7-9 with TRBJ2-3, with D perhaps matching TRBD1 (5 bases). This CDR3 region has 16 residues. Germline CDR1 reads SEHNR; CDR2 reads FQNEAQ (reference sequence). Trimming removed 5 bases at V and 6 bases at J, with 21 bases between. The CDR3 sequence: CASSEISGSSPDTQYF. CDR3 DNA: TGTGCCAGCAGCGAAATCTCAGGGTCCAGTCCCGATACGCAGTATTTT.

This clonotype was observed at least ten times. V gene TRBV7-9 combines with J gene TRBJ1-3, with D possibly TRBD1 on 6 matching bases. The CDR3 is 15 residues long. Germline V gene lookup returns CDR1 SEHNR and CDR2 FQNEAQ (reference sequence). Trimming removed 4 bases at V and 0 bases at J, with 10 bases between. The chain's CDR3 is CASSSTGTSGNTIYF. The CDR3 coding sequence is TGTGCCAGCAGCTCGACAGGCACCTCTGGAAACACCATATATTTT.

This clonotype was picked up a small number of times. The rearrangement joins TRBV15 to TRBJ2-2; TRBD1 matches 9 bases. J lost 0 bases, V lost 7 bases, and 6 bases had no gene match. The V gene's germline CDR1 is LNHNV and CDR2 YYDKDF (reference sequence). This CDR3 contains 16 residues. This CDR3 is CATTLRQGANTGELFF. In nucleotides, the CDR3 is TGTGCCACCACCCTTCGACAGGGGGCGAACACCGGGGAGCTGTTTTTT.